The 24 T cell receptor beta chains reported below all come from one sample, sequenced in a study of T cell responses to AZD1222 COVID-19 vaccine. Clones were read by immunoSEQ multiplex PCR, and TCRdb kept only the in-frame ones, dropping some. The sample holds about 100,000 clones; approximately 91% are singletons and the top ten take roughly 2.8%. Here the sequenced sample was peripheral blood, taken on day 0 of AZD1222 vaccination. The receptor set was obtained from an adult in good health.

This chain uses TRBV27 with TRBJ1-1; 8 bases match TRBD1. The V segment lost 3 bases and the J segment 0 bases; nucleotides outside the gene matches: 3. CDR3 length: 15 amino acids. Looked up from germline, CDR1 is MNHEY and CDR2 is SMNVEV (reference sequence). Here the CDR3 reads CASSFRQGMNTEAFF. CDR3 bases: TGTGCCAGCAGTTTTCGACAGGGGATGAACACTGAAGCTTTCTTT.

V is TRBV19 and J is TRBJ1-5; D not resolved. Germline V gene data show CDR1 as LNHDA and CDR2 as SQIVND (reference sequence). The CDR3 is made up of 12 amino acids. Trimming pared 5 bases from V and 6 bases from J, leaving 8 bases between. The DNA of the CDR3 is TGTGCCAGTAGTGCTCCGATTCAGCCCCAGCATTTT. Translating gives CASSAPIQPQHF. The variable domain in full, with the rest retrieved from reference TRBV19 and TRBJ1-5, is DGGITQSPKYLFRKEGQNVTLSCEQNLNHDAMYWYRQDPGQGLRLIYYSQIVNDFQKGDIAEGYSVSREKKESFPLTVTSAQKNPTAFYLCASSAPIQPQHFGDGTRLSIL.

CDR3 residues: CSVAPQGLGIDEQYF. CDR3 nucleotide sequence: TGCAGCGTTGCGCCACAGGGACTAGGGATCGACGAGCAGTACTTC. The chain employs TRBV29-1 and TRBJ2-7; TRBD2 matches 8 bases. The germline gives CDR1 SQVTM, CDR2 ANQGSEA. The CDR3 consists of 15 residues. V lost 4 bases and J lost 5; bases outside the gene matches: 13.

The count of this clone is one. The rearrangement joins TRBV7-9 to TRBJ2-5; D unresolved. V was cut by 8 bases and J by 0 bases, with 10 bases left in between. This CDR3 has 13 amino acids. The V gene's germline CDR1 is SEHNR and CDR2 FQNEAQ (reference sequence). CDR3 residues: CASDSPNQETQYF. The CDR3 coding sequence is TGTGCCAGCGACTCTCCCAACCAAGAGACCCAGTACTTC.

V gene TRBV19 combines with J gene TRBJ1-1; TRBD1 agrees at 8 bases. The CDR3 is made up of 15 amino acids. Germline lookup yields CDR1 LNHDA and CDR2 SQIVND (reference sequence). J lost 0 bases, V lost 5 bases, and 5 bases had no gene match. CDR3: CASSDRGLMNTEAFF. CDR3 in DNA: TGTGCCAGTAGTGACAGGGGACTCATGAACACTGAAGCTTTCTTT.

The CDR3 DNA follows: TGCGCCAGCAGTGCCCAAACTAGCTCGGGGACCGGGGAGCTGTTTTTT. This translates into CASSAQTSSGTGELFF. This chain uses TRBV10-1 with TRBJ2-2; D perhaps matches TRBD2 (6 bases). Trimming shortened V by 4 bases and J by 5 bases, and 17 bases separated the two germline ends. The CDR3 loop spans 16 amino acids. Germline CDR1 reads WNHNN; CDR2 reads SYGVQD (reference sequence).

The chain carries TRBV28 and TRBJ1-4; D is perhaps TRBD1 (5 bases). The length of the CDR3 is 14 residues. V was shortened by 2 bases and J by 6 bases, with 10 bases between the two germline ends. Germline CDR1 is MDHEN and CDR2 is SYDVKM. CDR3 sequence (DNA): TGTGCCAGCAGTTTAGGGGGAGGGGATGAAAAACTGTTTTTT. Protein sequence: CASSLGGGDEKLFF.

V is TRBV7-9 and J is TRBJ1-6; 9 positions agree with TRBD1. In germline, CDR1 is SEHNR, CDR2 FQNEAQ (reference sequence). Trimming removed 4 bases from V and 12 bases from J; junction bases left unmatched: 7. CDR3 length equals 14 residues. The CDR3 sequence is CASSSRQGEEPLHF. DNA of the CDR3: TGTGCCAGCAGCTCTCGACAGGGGGAGGAACCCCTCCACTTT.

This clone appeared a single time. The rearrangement joins TRBV25-1 to TRBJ1-1; D unclear. Germline values: CDR1 MGHDK, CDR2 SYGVNS. This CDR3 comprises 13 residues. With 0 bases removed from V and 4 bases from J, the gap between germline ends came to 6 bases. The CDR3 sequence: CASSEYGSTEAFF. The CDR3 DNA follows: TGTGCCAGCAGTGAATACGGTAGCACTGAAGCTTTCTTT.

A few counts support this clone. The chain employs TRBV28 and TRBJ1-5; TRBD1 matches 9 bases. The trim removed 8 bases at V and 4 bases at J, leaving 12 bases unmatched. The CDR3 extends over 16 amino acids. Germline loops: CDR1 MDHEN, CDR2 SYDVKM. The CDR3 loop is CASRPYRDRDNQPQHF. In nucleotides, the CDR3 is TGTGCCAGCCGACCCTACCGGGACAGGGATAATCAGCCCCAGCATTTT. The complete variable domain, with remaining parts taken from reference TRBV28 and TRBJ1-5, reads DVKVTQSSRYLVKRTGEKVFLECVQDMDHENMFWYRQDPGLGLRLIYFSYDVKMKEKGDIPEGYSVSREKKERFSLILESASTNQTSMYLCASRPYRDRDNQPQHFGDGTRLSIL.

The V call is TRBV7-2, the J call TRBJ1-5; D is uncertain. This CDR3 spans 14 amino acids. V gave up 5 bases and J gave up 4 bases, with 12 bases separating them. CDR1 is SGHTA and CDR2 is FQGNSA in the germline V gene. The CDR3 DNA reads as TGTGCCAGCAGCCCGGCGGACGCGAATCAGCCCCAGCATTTT. Its protein is CASSPADANQPQHF.

V and J are TRBV19 and TRBJ2-5, with 11 bases that match TRBD1. The CDR3 contains 16 residues. Germline lookup yields CDR1 LNHDA and CDR2 SQIVND (reference sequence). The V segment lost 4 bases and the J segment 5 bases; nucleotides outside the gene matches: 9. CDR3 amino acids: CASSKGGGQGAETQYF. The CDR3 bases are TGTGCCAGTAGTAAGGGCGGTGGACAGGGGGCCGAGACCCAGTACTTC.

The chain uses TRBV4-3 and TRBJ2-3; D may be TRBD1 (6 bases). This CDR3 contains 16 residues. V shed 4 bases and J shed 4 bases, with 18 bases lying between them. CDR1 is LGHNA and CDR2 is YSLEER in the germline V gene. CDR3 amino acids: CASSPTGLTGADTQYF. For the CDR3, the DNA is TGCGCCAGCAGCCCTACAGGACTGACAGGCGCAGATACGCAGTATTTT.

The chain joins TRBV19 to TRBJ2-2; D is ambiguous. Per germline, CDR1 LNHDA and CDR2 SQIVND (reference sequence). The V end was cut by 5 bases, the J end by 0 bases, with 13 bases between. There are 16 residues in the CDR3. The CDR3 sequence: CASSPPSTSNTGELFF. The CDR3 nucleotides read TGTGCCAGTAGTCCCCCGTCTACCTCGAACACCGGGGAGCTGTTTTTT.

With respect to this clone: Its ends do not fully match the called genes, so a read error is possible. The gene calls are TRBV4-1 and TRBJ2-1; no reliable D call. The length of the CDR3 is 16 residues. From germline, CDR1 is MGHRA and CDR2 YSYEKL. CDR3 loop: CASSGLGFLNYDEQFF. The CDR3 DNA reads TGCGCCAGCAGCGGCCTCGGGTTCCTTAACTACGATGAGCAGTTCTTC.

The chain links TRBV19 to TRBJ1-5; D is perhaps TRBD1 (6 bases). With 6 bases removed from V and 2 bases from J, the gap between germline ends came to 14 bases. The length of the CDR3 is 15 residues. The germline gives CDR1 LNHDA, CDR2 SQIVND (reference sequence). The CDR3 bases are TGTGCCAGTAGAATCCAGGGGATGGGCAATCAGCCCCAGCATTTT. Its translation: CASRIQGMGNQPQHF.

This clone has just a few counts. The chain joins TRBV7-2 to TRBJ2-3, with a possible D match to TRBD2 (5 bases). The germline CDR1 and CDR2 sequences are SGHTA and FQGNSA. V lost 5 bases to trimming and J lost 4 bases, with 13 bases between them. This CDR3 has 14 residues. The CDR3 protein is CASSPRLPPDTQYF. The CDR3 coding sequence is TGTGCCAGCAGCCCGCGACTACCCCCAGATACGCAGTATTTT.

This sequence joins TRBV6-5 and TRBJ1-2; tentatively, D is TRBD1 (5 bases). V lost 0 bases to trimming and J lost 7 bases, with 9 bases between them. The CDR3 extends over 13 amino acids. Germline-derived CDR1 and CDR2 are MNHEY and SVGAGI. The CDR3 coding sequence is TGTGCCAGCAGTTACTCGGGGGACGGTGGCTACACCTTC. This translates into CASSYSGDGGYTF.

The chain links TRBV20-1 to TRBJ2-7; D ambiguous. Germline CDR1 is DFQATT and CDR2 is SNEGSKA (reference sequence). The ends were cut back, 1 base at V and 3 bases at J, with 4 bases in the middle. The CDR3 has 11 residues. The CDR3 DNA is TGCAGTGCTAGAGCGGGCTACGAGCAGTACTTC. Encoded protein: CSARAGYEQYF.

This clone ranks as medium-sized. The V gene is TRBV2, the J gene TRBJ2-1, with D possibly being TRBD2 (6 bases). CDR3 length: 14 amino acids. Trimming stripped 6 bases from V and 6 bases from J, with 15 bases between. CDR1 is SNHLY, CDR2 FYNNEI, per germline. CDR3 in amino acids: CASSRDSALNEQFF. In DNA form, the CDR3 reads TGTGCCAGCAGCCGGGACTCAGCTCTCAATGAGCAGTTCTTC.

The rearrangement joins TRBV6-5 to TRBJ1-4; D perhaps matches TRBD1 (6 bases). The V and J ends lost 5 bases and 10 bases respectively, with 11 bases between them. Germline V gives CDR1 MNHEY, CDR2 SVGAGI. The CDR3 sequence is 12 residues long. The CDR3, as DNA: TGTGCCAGCAGTCCAGAGGGGGGAAAACTGTTTTTT. This translates into CASSPEGGKLFF.

This clone occurred a few times. The V and J genes are TRBV2 and TRBJ2-5; TRBD2 aligns across 7 bases. Germline trimming cut 6 bases from V and 1 base from J; bases unmatched to any gene: 11. This CDR3 has 16 amino acids. Germline assignment: CDR1 SNHLY and CDR2 FYNNEI. The CDR3 here is CASRGRGRDFQETQYF. CDR3 nucleotide sequence: TGTGCCAGCAGGGGGAGGGGCCGGGACTTCCAAGAGACCCAGTACTTC.

Remarks on this clone: A read error may account for a junction end that differs from germline. This chain connects TRBV9 to TRBJ1-1; a weak D match, TRBD1 (5 bases). The CDR3 contains 15 residues. The germline V gene has CDR1 SGDLS and CDR2 YYNGEE. CDR3 nucleotides: TGTGCCAGCAGCCCCGACAGCCTGAAGAACGCTGAAGCTTTCTTT. It yields the protein CASSPDSLKNAEAFF.

CDR3 sequence reads: CASSLGTGDTQYF. The CDR3 nucleotides are TGTGCCAGCAGTTTAGGGACTGGAGATACGCAGTATTTT. The chain is built from TRBV27 and TRBJ2-3; D is perhaps TRBD2 (6 bases). Trimming shortened V by 2 bases and J by 5 bases, and 8 bases separated the two germline ends. Germline CDR1 is MNHEY and CDR2 is SMNVEV (reference sequence). This CDR3 spans 13 amino acids.